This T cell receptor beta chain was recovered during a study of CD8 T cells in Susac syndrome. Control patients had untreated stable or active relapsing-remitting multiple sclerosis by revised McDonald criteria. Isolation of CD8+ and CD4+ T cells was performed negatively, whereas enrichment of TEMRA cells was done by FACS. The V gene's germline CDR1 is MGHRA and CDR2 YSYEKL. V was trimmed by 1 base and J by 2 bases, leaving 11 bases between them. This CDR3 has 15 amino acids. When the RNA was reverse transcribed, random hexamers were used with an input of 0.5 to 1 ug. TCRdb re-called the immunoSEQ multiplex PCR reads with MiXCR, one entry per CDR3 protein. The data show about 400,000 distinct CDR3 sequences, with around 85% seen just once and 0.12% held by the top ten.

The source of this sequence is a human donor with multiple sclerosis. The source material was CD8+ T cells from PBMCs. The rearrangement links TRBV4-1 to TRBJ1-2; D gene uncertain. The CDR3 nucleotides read TGCGCCAGCAGCCAAGTTGGGGTTTTAAACTATGGCTACACCTTC. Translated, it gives CASSQVGVLNYGYTF.